The 18 T cell receptor beta chains presented below share a single source sample, sequenced in a study of T cell responses to AZD1222 COVID-19 vaccine. The table came from immunoSEQ multiplex PCR; TCRdb's copy has only in-frame clones and leaves some out. The data contain about 170,000 clones, 80% to 95% of them singletons. This sample comprised peripheral blood, obtained on day 0 of AZD1222 vaccination. Receptors originate from an adult in good health.

The rearrangement joins TRBV4-1 to TRBJ2-1; possibly TRBD1 for D (5 bases). Trimming pared 1 base from V and 8 bases from J, leaving 24 bases between. The CDR3 loop spans 18 amino acids. Germline V gene sequence: CDR1 MGHRA, CDR2 YSYEKL. The CDR3 here is CASSQGPPGTARGDEQFF. CDR3 nucleotides: TGCGCCAGCAGCCAAGGGCCCCCCGGAACGGCAAGGGGTGATGAGCAGTTCTTC.

The chain is built from TRBV3-1 (or the pseudogene TRBV3-2) and TRBJ1-2, with 8 positions matching TRBD1. CDR3 length equals 17 residues. J lost 4 bases, V lost 0 bases, and 10 bases had no gene match. CDR1 is LGHDT and CDR2 is YNNKEL in the germline V gene (reference sequence). CDR3 sequence: CASSQDDQPGGAYGYTF. The CDR3 nucleotides are TGTGCCAGCAGCCAAGATGACCAACCAGGGGGCGCCTATGGCTACACCTTC.

The CDR3 loop reads CASSLKPPGELFF. The CDR3, as DNA: TGTGCCAGCAGCTTAAAACCCCCCGGGGAGCTGTTTTTT. The chain is built from TRBV7-6 and TRBJ2-2; no clear D gene. The CDR3 is 13 amino acids. Trimming removed 2 bases at V and 6 bases at J, with 7 bases between. Germline CDR1 and CDR2: SGHVS and FNYEAQ.

V and J are TRBV19 and TRBJ1-2; no firm D call. This CDR3 is built from 12 residues. Germline V gene data show CDR1 as LNHDA and CDR2 as SQIVND (reference sequence). Deletions cut 5 bases from V and 8 bases from J, with 12 bases between. CDR3 in amino acids: CASSSSGYGYTF. The CDR3 DNA is TGTGCCAGTAGTTCATCAGGCTACGGCTACACCTTC. Looking up the rest from reference TRBV19 and TRBJ1-2 gives the full variable domain: DGGITQSPKYLFRKEGQNVTLSCEQNLNHDAMYWYRQDPGQGLRLIYYSQIVNDFQKGDIAEGYSVSREKKESFPLTVTSAQKNPTAFYLCASSSSGYGYTFGSGTRLTVV.

This clone was observed once. Other DNA sequences of this sample code for an identical CDR3. The rearrangement joins TRBV5-1 to TRBJ2-6; TRBD2 might be the D (5 bases). V was trimmed by 1 base and J by 0 bases, leaving 8 bases between them. Germline V CDR1 and CDR2: SGHRS, YFSETQ. CDR3 length: 16 amino acids. The CDR3 sequence is CASSLTGSSGANVLTF. The CDR3 nucleotides are TGCGCCAGCAGCTTGACGGGGAGCTCTGGGGCCAACGTCCTGACTTTC. The variable domain in full, completed from reference TRBV5-1 and TRBJ2-6, reads KAGVTQTPRYLIKTRGQQVTLSCSPISGHRSVSWYQQTPGQGLQFLFEYFSETQRNKGNFPGRFSGRQFSNSRSEMNVSTLELGDSALYLCASSLTGSSGANVLTFGAGSRLTVL.

V gene TRBV5-8 combines with J gene TRBJ1-4, with D unclear. CDR1 is SGHTS and CDR2 is YDEGEE in the germline V gene. Trimming took 1 base from V and 5 from J, leaving 6 bases between them. The CDR3 runs to 13 residues. CDR3 in amino acids: CASSLWPNEKLFF. CDR3 nucleotide sequence: TGTGCCAGCAGCTTGTGGCCAAATGAAAAACTGTTTTTT.

The chain has TRBV19 and TRBJ2-7; TRBD1 agrees at 10 bases. Germline-derived CDR1 and CDR2 are LNHDA and SQIVND (reference sequence). V was clipped by 5 bases and J by 2 bases; unmatched bases: 6. CDR3 size: 15 residues. CDR3 coding DNA: TGTGCCAGTAGTCTTCTGGGGACAGGGGCCTACGAGCAGTACTTC. Translating it yields CASSLLGTGAYEQYF.

The chain couples TRBV6-2 or TRBV6-3 to TRBJ2-7; 13 nucleotides match TRBD2. Per germline, CDR1 MNHEY and CDR2 SVGEGT. The CDR3 runs 15 residues. The ends lost 5 bases at V and 4 bases at J; junction bases unmatched: 5. In nucleotides, the CDR3 is TGTGCCAGCAGTCCCGGACTAGCGGGGGTATACGAGCAGTACTTC. As protein: CASSPGLAGVYEQYF.

The chain employs TRBV10-3 and TRBJ1-4, with D possibly being TRBD1 (5 bases). Trimming removed 5 bases at V and 7 bases at J, with 11 bases between. Germline V gives CDR1 ENHRY, CDR2 SYGVKD. The CDR3 consists of 13 residues. CDR3 in amino acids: CAISQRQGEKLFF. DNA of the CDR3: TGTGCCATCAGTCAAAGGCAGGGTGAAAAACTGTTTTTT.

Comments on this clone: An end of the junction differs from the germline gene, which may be a read error. This chain links TRBV7-7 with TRBJ2-5, with D possibly matching TRBD1 (5 bases). The germline CDR1 and CDR2 sequences are SSHAT and FNYEAQ (reference sequence). The CDR3 has 13 amino acids. The chain's CDR3 is CASSRAQGMAQYF. The CDR3 DNA reads as TGTGCTAGCAGCCGAGCCCAGGGTATGGCCCAGTACTTC.

V gene TRBV10-1 combines with J gene TRBJ2-7; D may be TRBD2 (5 bases). Germline CDR1 reads WNHNN; CDR2 reads SYGVQD (reference sequence). With 8 bases removed from V and 4 bases from J, the gap between germline ends came to 9 bases. The length of the CDR3 is 11 residues. The chain's CDR3 is CASGSGYEQYF. In nucleotides, the CDR3 is TGCGCCAGCGGCTCGGGGTACGAGCAGTACTTC.

The V gene is TRBV24-1, the J gene TRBJ1-2; D ambiguous. The germline gives CDR1 KGHDR, CDR2 SFDVKD. The CDR3 extends over 12 amino acids. The V end was cut by 2 bases, the J end by 7 bases, with 7 bases between. CDR3 region: CATSDSGSGYTF. The CDR3 DNA reads as TGTGCCACCAGTGATTCTGGCAGTGGCTACACCTTC.

This clone was seen just once. CDR3 amino acids: CASSYRGPSANEKLFF. The CDR3 DNA follows: TGTGCCAGCAGCTATCGGGGGCCCTCAGCTAATGAAAAACTGTTTTTT. The chain uses TRBV7-9 and TRBJ1-4, with D possibly TRBD1 on 6 matching bases. This CDR3 is built from 16 residues. Per the germline V gene, CDR1 is SEHNR and CDR2 is FQNEAQ (reference sequence). Trimming cost V 4 bases and J 3 bases, with 15 bases left between them.

The chain couples TRBV18 to TRBJ2-2, with D perhaps matching TRBD2 (6 bases). V shed 3 bases and J shed 4 bases, with 15 bases lying between them. The germline gives CDR1 KGHSH, CDR2 LQKENI. The CDR3 runs 16 residues. The CDR3 loop reads CASSPIDRGSTGELFF. The CDR3 DNA is TGTGCCAGCTCACCGATAGATCGGGGGAGCACCGGGGAGCTGTTTTTT.

The CDR3 DNA is TGTGCCAGCAGCGATGAGCAGGTAGCACGGACTGAGCAGTTCTTC. Translated, it gives CASSDEQVARTEQFF. The J gene is TRBJ2-1, the V gene TRBV14; D unclear. CDR3 length: 15 residues. Trimming pared 5 bases from V and 9 bases from J, leaving 20 bases between. Germline V lookup: CDR1 SGHDN, CDR2 FVKESK.

The chain is built from TRBV29-1 and TRBJ1-1, with TRBD1 identical over 12 bases. Per the germline V gene, CDR1 is SQVTM and CDR2 is ANQGSEA. CDR3 length: 15 amino acids. Trimming removed 1 base from V and 3 bases from J; junction bases left unmatched: 3. This chain's CDR3 is CSVEGDRGLDTEAFF. In DNA, the CDR3 is TGCAGCGTTGAAGGGGACAGGGGGCTAGACACTGAAGCTTTCTTT.

The rearrangement links TRBV6-2 or TRBV6-3 to TRBJ2-4; the D call may be TRBD1 or TRBD2 (5 bases each). CDR3 length equals 14 residues. Trimming shortened V by 3 bases and J by 8 bases, and 14 bases separated the two germline ends. CDR1 and CDR2 (germline): MNHEY, SVGEGT. CDR3: CASSYRGPYDIQYF. CDR3 nucleotide sequence: TGTGCCAGCAGTTATCGGGGACCCTATGACATTCAGTACTTC.

This chain connects TRBV2 to TRBJ2-7; D is unresolved. Germline-derived CDR1 and CDR2 are SNHLY and FYNNEI. The CDR3 is 14 residues long. The germline V and J ends were trimmed by 8 bases and 0 bases, with 14 bases remaining between them. CDR3 amino acids: CASLYQQSSYEQYF. CDR3 nucleotides: TGTGCCAGCCTTTACCAGCAGAGCTCCTACGAGCAGTACTTC.